Listed here are 16 T cell receptor beta chains from one sample, sequenced in a study of blood T cells in healthy people across ages. A second PCR of about 6 to 11 cycles used a sample-barcoded 5' primer and a J-beta primer mix. MiXCR was run by TCRdb on the 5' RACE reads, yielding one entry per CDR3 protein. The sample contains about 1.8 million distinct CDR3 sequences, about 50% of which appear only once. Material for sequencing was blood. These TCRs come from a woman aged 40-49 years in good health.

The V call is TRBV24-1, the J call TRBJ1-1; D gene ambiguous. Trimming shortened V by 4 bases and J by 0 bases, and 11 bases separated the two germline ends. Germline-derived CDR1 and CDR2 are KGHDR and SFDVKD. CDR3 length: 15 amino acids. CDR3 nucleotides: TGTGCCACCAGTGACTCAGGACGGCTGAACACTGAAGCTTTCTTT. As protein: CATSDSGRLNTEAFF.

V is TRBV28 and J is TRBJ2-7; tentative D call: TRBD1 (6 bases). This CDR3 spans 14 amino acids. Germline V gives CDR1 MDHEN, CDR2 SYDVKM. Trimming removed 7 bases at V and 5 bases at J, with 18 bases between. This chain's CDR3 is CASTSGDGIHEQYF. The CDR3 DNA follows: TGTGCCAGCACTTCAGGGGATGGAATTCACGAGCAGTACTTC.

This chain connects TRBV20-1 to TRBJ2-1; 12 nucleotides agree with TRBD2. Germline CDR1 and CDR2: DFQATT and SNEGSKA (reference sequence). CDR3 length equals 16 residues. The junction had 8 bases not matched to a gene; V was cut back by 0 bases and J by 8 bases. CDR3 loop: CSARDRLAGVSHEQFF. CDR3 DNA: TGCAGTGCTAGAGATAGACTAGCGGGAGTCAGCCATGAGCAGTTCTTC.

The chain has TRBV15 and TRBJ2-1; 8 positions match TRBD2. The germline gives CDR1 LNHNV, CDR2 YYDKDF (reference sequence). Trimming took 1 base from V and 6 from J; bases not matched to a gene: 8. CDR3 size: 16 residues. The CDR3 loop reads CATSRGPPGGVNEQFF. Written as DNA, the CDR3 is TGTGCCACCAGCAGAGGCCCCCCGGGGGGGGTCAATGAGCAGTTCTTC.

A few counts support this clonotype. This sequence joins TRBV28 and TRBJ2-4; 11 nucleotides agree with TRBD2. This CDR3 spans 17 amino acids. Germline-derived CDR1 and CDR2 are MDHEN and SYDVKM. The trim removed 6 bases at V and 0 bases at J, leaving 7 bases unmatched. The CDR3 region is CASSLTSGALAKNIQYF. DNA of the CDR3: TGTGCCAGCAGCTTGACTAGCGGGGCACTAGCCAAAAACATTCAGTACTTC.

This rearrangement joins TRBV2 to TRBJ2-3, with D possibly being TRBD1 (5 bases). The CDR3 consists of 14 residues. Trimming removed 10 bases at V and 0 bases at J, with 14 bases between. Germline V gene sequence: CDR1 SNHLY, CDR2 FYNNEI. CDR3 in amino acids: CATRTRPSTDTQYF. The CDR3 coding sequence is TGTGCCACCCGGACAAGACCGAGCACAGATACGCAGTATTTT.

This sequence joins TRBV7-9 and TRBJ1-5; D remains ambiguous. In germline, CDR1 is SEHNR, CDR2 FQNEAQ (reference sequence). The CDR3 has 13 residues. Trimming pared 1 base from V and 9 bases from J, leaving 10 bases between. This CDR3 is CASSLEPRSPQHF. CDR3 nucleotide sequence: TGTGCCAGCAGCTTAGAACCCCGGTCGCCCCAGCATTTT.

This chain links TRBV20-1 with TRBJ1-1; D possibly corresponds to TRBD1 (5 bases). The CDR3 extends over 12 amino acids. Germline values: CDR1 DFQATT, CDR2 SNEGSKA (reference sequence). V lost 8 bases, J lost 1 base, and 11 bases lay in between. The CDR3 DNA is TGCAGTTGTAATCAGGGGAACACTGAAGCTTTCTTT. Translated, it gives CSCNQGNTEAFF.

CDR3 nucleotides: TGTGCCAGCAGCTTAGACTGGGACAGCTACGAGCAGTACTTC. It specifies CASSLDWDSYEQYF. This chain joins TRBV7-2 and TRBJ2-7; 7 nucleotides agree with TRBD1. The junction had 3 bases not matched to a gene; V was cut back by 1 base and J by 3 bases. Per the germline V gene, CDR1 is SGHTA and CDR2 is FQGNSA. This CDR3 is built from 14 residues.

This clonotype turned up a few times. For the CDR3, the DNA is TGCAGTGCTCTGCACGGGGGGGCCTTCAGCAATGAGCAGTTCTTC. Its protein is CSALHGGAFSNEQFF. The V and J genes are TRBV20-1 and TRBJ2-1; 8 nucleotides agree with TRBD2. CDR3 length: 15 amino acids. CDR1 and CDR2 from the germline V gene are DFQATT and SNEGSKA (reference sequence). J was trimmed by 6 bases and V by 5 bases; bases with no gene match: 12.

Only a few counts were recorded for this clonotype. J is TRBJ2-7 and V is TRBV7-2; perhaps TRBD1 as D (6 bases). The CDR3 loop spans 14 amino acids. CDR1 is SGHTA, CDR2 FQGNSA, per germline. Trimming took 4 bases from V and 3 from J, leaving 13 bases between them. CDR3 amino acids: CASSSPQGFYEQYF. The DNA of the CDR3 is TGTGCCAGCAGCTCACCACAGGGCTTCTACGAGCAGTACTTC.

V is TRBV19 and J is TRBJ1-5; D is ambiguous. Germline V gene data show CDR1 as LNHDA and CDR2 as SQIVND (reference sequence). The CDR3 spans 12 residues. Trimming took off 0 bases at V and 7 bases at J, with 4 bases between the two ends. The DNA for the CDR3 is TGTGCCAGTAGTATAGAGAGGCAGCCCCAGCATTTT. This encodes CASSIERQPQHF.

This clonotype has just a few counts. CDR3 nucleotide sequence: TGCGCCAGCAGCCCGGCGGGACAGGGGTTAACTATCAAAAACATTCAGTACTTC. Translation gives CASSPAGQGLTIKNIQYF. The chain links TRBV5-1 to TRBJ2-4; TRBD1 agrees at 10 bases. This CDR3 has 18 amino acids. V shed 4 bases, J shed 3 bases, and the junction held 13 bases outside the gene matches. Germline loops: CDR1 SGHRS, CDR2 YFSETQ.

V is TRBV5-1 and J is TRBJ2-3, with D unclear. This CDR3 spans 15 amino acids. CDR1 and CDR2 from the germline V gene are SGHRS and YFSETQ. Deletions cut 1 base from V and 2 bases from J, with 11 bases between. The CDR3 reads CASSLYRRVTDTQYF. As DNA, the CDR3 is TGCGCCAGCAGCTTGTACCGCCGCGTCACAGATACGCAGTATTTT.

This sequence joins TRBV2 and TRBJ2-3; D not resolved. CDR1 is SNHLY, CDR2 FYNNEI, per germline. The V gene lost 6 bases and the J gene lost 6 bases, with 10 bases spanning the gap. CDR3 length: 12 amino acids. The CDR3 sequence: CASRRAFDTQYF. CDR3 bases: TGTGCCAGCAGGAGAGCGTTTGATACGCAGTATTTT.

The chain links TRBV7-2 to TRBJ2-3, with TRBD2 matching 13 bases. The germline gives CDR1 SGHTA, CDR2 FQGNSA. This CDR3 has 16 amino acids. V shed 6 bases and J 2 bases; nucleotides not matched to a gene: 5. CDR3 sequence: CASRTGTSGITDTQYF. The CDR3 DNA reads TGTGCCAGCAGGACAGGGACTAGCGGGATCACAGATACGCAGTATTTT.